The 16 T cell receptor beta chains in this list originate from one sample, sequenced in a study of T cells in localized non-small cell lung cancer. Produced via immunoSEQ multiplex PCR; TCRdb's table is partial and in-frame only. This sample yields 43,000 or so clones, of which more than 85% are seen a single time; roughly a tenth belongs to the top ten. The specimen was PBMCs, collected before any cancer treatment. These receptors all stem from a woman aged 40-69 years with stage II lung adenocarcinoma.

The rearrangement joins TRBV6-5 to TRBJ1-1; TRBD1 is a possible D gene (5 bases). Per the germline V gene, CDR1 is MNHEY and CDR2 is SVGAGI. This CDR3 has 13 residues. Trimming left V 2 bases short and J 5 bases short, with 9 bases between. This CDR3 reads CASSYGGGTEAFF. In DNA, the CDR3 is TGTGCCAGCAGTTACGGGGGAGGTACTGAAGCTTTCTTT.

The chain couples TRBV6-6 to TRBJ1-1; weak D call: TRBD1 (6 bases). The V gene's germline CDR1 is MNHNY and CDR2 SVGAGI (reference sequence). The CDR3 sequence is 15 residues long. Trimming removed 4 bases from V and 1 base from J, with 13 bases in between. CDR3 DNA sequence: TGTGCCAGCAGTTCCCTACAGGGCTCGAACACTGAAGCTTTCTTT. Its protein product is CASSSLQGSNTEAFF.

The V and J genes are TRBV2 and TRBJ2-1; D possibly matches TRBD1 or TRBD2 (6 bases each). Trimming shortened V by 1 base and J by 8 bases, and 9 bases separated the two germline ends. This CDR3 is 13 amino acids long. The germline V gene has CDR1 SNHLY and CDR2 FYNNEI. CDR3 protein: CASSEDRGHEQFF. The DNA for the CDR3 is TGTGCCAGCAGTGAAGACCGGGGGCATGAGCAGTTCTTC.

The CDR3: CARRGGFYEQYF. For the CDR3, the DNA is TGTGCCAGGAGGGGGGGGTTCTACGAGCAGTACTTC. The rearrangement links TRBV19 to TRBJ2-7; weak D call: TRBD2 (7 bases). V was cut by 9 bases and J by 3 bases, with 12 bases left in between. The CDR3 is 12 residues long. Germline CDR1 and CDR2: LNHDA and SQIVND (reference sequence).

CDR3: CASSFEGMNTEAFF. The CDR3 DNA is TGTGCCAGCAGCTTCGAGGGCATGAACACTGAAGCTTTCTTT. This chain links TRBV5-5 with TRBJ1-1; no reliable D call. V was shortened by 2 bases and J by 0 bases, with 8 bases between the two germline ends. Germline V gives CDR1 SGHKS, CDR2 YYEKEE (reference sequence). The CDR3 contains 14 residues.

This rearrangement joins TRBV7-9 to TRBJ1-5, with a tentative D call TRBD1 (5 bases). CDR3 size: 17 residues. Germline values: CDR1 SEHNR, CDR2 FQNEAQ (reference sequence). Trimming took 5 bases from V and 2 from J, leaving 19 bases between them. The CDR3 sequence is CASSLQRGAQGNQPQHF. The CDR3 coding sequence is TGTGCCAGCAGCCTTCAGCGGGGCGCGCAGGGCAATCAGCCCCAGCATTTT.

The rearrangement uses TRBV7-9 and TRBJ2-1, with D unresolved. Germline-derived CDR1 and CDR2 are SEHNR and FQNEAQ (reference sequence). V lost 8 bases, J lost 7 bases, and 9 bases lay in between. CDR3 length: 11 residues. The CDR3 here is CASPLGNEQFF. CDR3 in DNA: TGTGCCAGCCCCCTGGGGAATGAGCAGTTCTTC.

This chain joins TRBV2 and TRBJ2-5; TRBD1 matches 7 bases. V lost 0 bases to trimming and J lost 5 bases; unmatched junction nucleotides: 12. CDR1 and CDR2 (germline): SNHLY, FYNNEI. This CDR3 comprises 17 residues. CDR3 coding DNA: TGTGCCAGCAGTGAAGCGTTTGCCTCGGACAGGATGGAGACCCAGTACTTC. As protein: CASSEAFASDRMETQYF.

The chain recombines TRBV4-1 with TRBJ2-6; 9 nucleotides match TRBD2. Per germline, CDR1 MGHRA and CDR2 YSYEKL. With 1 base clipped from V and 0 bases from J, the junction kept 7 bases outside the gene matches. The CDR3 is made up of 19 amino acids. The CDR3 region is CASSQAAGGAVSGANVLTF. The CDR3 DNA follows: TGCGCCAGCAGCCAAGCGGCGGGGGGGGCTGTCTCTGGGGCCAACGTCCTGACTTTC.

The V gene is TRBV5-1, the J gene TRBJ1-4, with a possible D match to TRBD1 (5 bases). The V gene's germline CDR1 is SGHRS and CDR2 YFSETQ. Trimming removed 0 bases at V and 7 bases at J, with 10 bases between. The CDR3 is 14 residues long. The CDR3 here is CASSLGGQGEKLFF. CDR3 coding DNA: TGCGCCAGCAGCTTGGGGGGCCAGGGTGAAAAACTGTTTTTT.

This clone was counted a single time. The chain joins TRBV5-1 to TRBJ2-1; D is ambiguous. Germline CDR1 SGHRS, CDR2 YFSETQ. CDR3 length: 14 residues. Trimming took 0 bases from V and 0 from J, leaving 4 bases between them. As DNA, the CDR3 is TGCGCCAGCAGCTTGGAGGGCTCCTACAATGAGCAGTTCTTC. This encodes CASSLEGSYNEQFF. The variable domain in full, completed from reference TRBV5-1 and TRBJ2-1, reads KAGVTQTPRYLIKTRGQQVTLSCSPISGHRSVSWYQQTPGQGLQFLFEYFSETQRNKGNFPGRFSGRQFSNSRSEMNVSTLELGDSALYLCASSLEGSYNEQFFGPGTRLTVL.

The rearrangement uses TRBV19 and TRBJ1-1, with D perhaps TRBD1 (5 bases). The V gene's germline CDR1 is LNHDA and CDR2 SQIVND (reference sequence). This CDR3 has 13 amino acids. V gave up 5 bases and J gave up 3 bases, with 10 bases separating them. The DNA of the CDR3 is TGTGCCAGTAGTCCAATGGGGGACACTGAAGCTTTCTTT. Translated, it gives CASSPMGDTEAFF.

The chain joins TRBV5-1 to TRBJ2-5; weak D call: TRBD2 (7 bases). This CDR3 is built from 15 residues. Germline V gene data show CDR1 as SGHRS and CDR2 as YFSETQ. V shed 4 bases and J shed 5 bases, with 18 bases lying between them. CDR3 sequence (DNA): TGCGCCAGCAGCGGCTGGGGGGGCAGGTCTGAGACCCAGTACTTC. Its protein is CASSGWGGRSETQYF.

The chain links TRBV5-4 to TRBJ1-6; 9 positions match TRBD1. Germline V gene lookup returns CDR1 SGHNT and CDR2 YYREEE (reference sequence). This CDR3 comprises 15 residues. The V gene end was trimmed by 4 bases and the J gene end by 7 bases; junction bases not matched to a gene: 6. Here the CDR3 DNA reads TGTGCCAGCAGCCCCTCACAGGGGGCCAATTCACCCCTCCACTTT. Its protein is CASSPSQGANSPLHF.

The CDR3 sequence is CAISAGGISGNTIYF. DNA of the CDR3: TGTGCCATCAGTGCAGGCGGGATCTCTGGAAACACCATATATTTT. This chain connects TRBV10-3 to TRBJ1-3; unclear D gene. This CDR3 contains 15 residues. V was cut by 4 bases and J by 0 bases, with 10 bases left in between. The germline gives CDR1 ENHRY, CDR2 SYGVKD.

This chain uses TRBV5-5 with TRBJ1-1; D is uncertain. CDR3 size: 16 residues. Germline loops: CDR1 SGHKS, CDR2 YYEKEE (reference sequence). The V end lost 1 base, the J end lost 2 bases, and 15 bases lay between the germline ends. CDR3 loop: CASSLSFESINTEAFF. The CDR3 DNA is TGTGCCAGCAGCTTGTCGTTTGAATCTATTAACACTGAAGCTTTCTTT.